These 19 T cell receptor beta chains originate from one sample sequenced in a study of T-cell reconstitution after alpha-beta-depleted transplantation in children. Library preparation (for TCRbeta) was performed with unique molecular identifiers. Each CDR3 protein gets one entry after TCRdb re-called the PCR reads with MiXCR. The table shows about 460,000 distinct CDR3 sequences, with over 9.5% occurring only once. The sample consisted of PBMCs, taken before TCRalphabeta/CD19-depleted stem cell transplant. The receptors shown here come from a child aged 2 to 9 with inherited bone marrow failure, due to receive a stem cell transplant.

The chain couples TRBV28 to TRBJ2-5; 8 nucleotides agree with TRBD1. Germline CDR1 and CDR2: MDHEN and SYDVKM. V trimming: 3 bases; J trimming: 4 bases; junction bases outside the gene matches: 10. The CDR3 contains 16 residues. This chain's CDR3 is CASSFGRGRVSETQYF. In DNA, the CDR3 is TGTGCCAGCAGTTTTGGCAGGGGGCGGGTCTCAGAGACCCAGTACTTC.

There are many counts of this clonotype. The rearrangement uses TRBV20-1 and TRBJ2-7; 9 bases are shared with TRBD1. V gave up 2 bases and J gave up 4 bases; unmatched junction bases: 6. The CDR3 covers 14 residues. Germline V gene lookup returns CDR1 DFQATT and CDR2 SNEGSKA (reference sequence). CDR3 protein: CSARSRDRVYEQYF. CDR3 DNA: TGCAGTGCTAGATCCCGGGACAGGGTTTACGAGCAGTACTTC.

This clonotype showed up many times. CDR3 in amino acids: CASITTSGPYEQYF. The CDR3 DNA follows: TGTGCCAGTATTACCACGAGCGGACCCTACGAGCAGTACTTC. The chain couples TRBV28 to TRBJ2-7; D is perhaps TRBD2 (5 bases). The CDR3 contains 14 residues. Germline lookup yields CDR1 MDHEN and CDR2 SYDVKM. V shed 9 bases and J shed 2 bases, with 17 bases lying between them.

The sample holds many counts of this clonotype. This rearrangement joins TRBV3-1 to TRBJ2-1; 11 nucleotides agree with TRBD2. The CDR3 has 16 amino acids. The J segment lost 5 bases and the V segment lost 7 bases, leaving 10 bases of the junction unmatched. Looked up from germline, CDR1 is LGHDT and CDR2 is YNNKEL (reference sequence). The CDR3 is CASKPSWTSGHNEQFF. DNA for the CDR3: TGTGCCAGCAAACCAAGTTGGACTAGCGGGCACAATGAGCAGTTCTTC.

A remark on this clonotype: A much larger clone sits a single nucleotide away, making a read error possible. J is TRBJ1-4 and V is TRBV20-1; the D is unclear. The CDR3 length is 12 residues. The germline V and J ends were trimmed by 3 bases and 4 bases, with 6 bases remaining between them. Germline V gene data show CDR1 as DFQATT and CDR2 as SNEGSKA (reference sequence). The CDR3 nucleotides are TGCAGTGCTAGCCTGTTTAATGAAAAACTGTTTTTT. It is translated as CSASLFNEKLFF.

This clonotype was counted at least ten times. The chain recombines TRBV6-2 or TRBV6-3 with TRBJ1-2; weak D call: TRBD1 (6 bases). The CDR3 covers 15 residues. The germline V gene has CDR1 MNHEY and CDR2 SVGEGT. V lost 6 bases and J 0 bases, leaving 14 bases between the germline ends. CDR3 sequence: CASSKPGQPNYGYTF. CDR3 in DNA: TGTGCCAGCAGCAAACCGGGACAACCTAACTATGGCTACACCTTC.

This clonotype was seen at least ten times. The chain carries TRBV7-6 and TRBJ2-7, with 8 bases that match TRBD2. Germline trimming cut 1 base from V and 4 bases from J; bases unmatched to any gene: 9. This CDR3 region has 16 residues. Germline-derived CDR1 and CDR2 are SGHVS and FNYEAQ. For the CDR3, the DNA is TGTGCCAGCAGCTTAGTACGGGAGGGCCCCATTTACGAGCAGTACTTC. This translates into CASSLVREGPIYEQYF.

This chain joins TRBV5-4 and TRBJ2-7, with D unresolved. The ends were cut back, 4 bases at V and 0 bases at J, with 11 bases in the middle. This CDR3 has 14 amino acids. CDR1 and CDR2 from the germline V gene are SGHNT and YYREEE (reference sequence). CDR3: CASSTQLSSYEQYF. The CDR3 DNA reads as TGTGCCAGCAGCACCCAGCTTAGCTCCTACGAGCAGTACTTC.

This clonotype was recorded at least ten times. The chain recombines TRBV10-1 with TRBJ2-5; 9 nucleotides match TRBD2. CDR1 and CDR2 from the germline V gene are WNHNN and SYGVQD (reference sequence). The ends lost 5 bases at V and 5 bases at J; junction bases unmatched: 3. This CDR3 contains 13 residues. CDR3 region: CASSRGREETQYF. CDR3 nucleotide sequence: TGCGCCAGCAGTCGCGGGAGGGAGGAGACCCAGTACTTC.

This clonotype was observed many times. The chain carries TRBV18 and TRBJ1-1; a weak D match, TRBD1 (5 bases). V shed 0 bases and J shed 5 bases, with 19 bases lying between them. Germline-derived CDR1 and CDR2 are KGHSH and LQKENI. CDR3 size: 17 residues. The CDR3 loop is CASSPPGPGERWTEAFF. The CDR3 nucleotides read TGTGCCAGCTCACCACCGGGACCGGGGGAGCGTTGGACTGAAGCTTTCTTT.

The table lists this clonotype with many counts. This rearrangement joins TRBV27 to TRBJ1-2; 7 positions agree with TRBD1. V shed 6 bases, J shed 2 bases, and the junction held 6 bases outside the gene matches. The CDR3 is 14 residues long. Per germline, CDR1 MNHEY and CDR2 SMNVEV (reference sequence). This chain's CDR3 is CASRVLGGNYGYTF. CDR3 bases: TGTGCCAGCAGAGTCTTAGGGGGCAACTATGGCTACACCTTC.

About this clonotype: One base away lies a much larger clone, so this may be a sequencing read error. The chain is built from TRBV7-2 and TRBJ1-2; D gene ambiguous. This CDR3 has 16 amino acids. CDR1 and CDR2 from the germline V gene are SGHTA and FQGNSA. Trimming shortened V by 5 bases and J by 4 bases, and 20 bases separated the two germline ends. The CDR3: CTSSPRVGTNIYGYTF. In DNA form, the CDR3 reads TGTACCAGCAGCCCCCGGGTAGGCACGAATATCTATGGCTACACCTTC.

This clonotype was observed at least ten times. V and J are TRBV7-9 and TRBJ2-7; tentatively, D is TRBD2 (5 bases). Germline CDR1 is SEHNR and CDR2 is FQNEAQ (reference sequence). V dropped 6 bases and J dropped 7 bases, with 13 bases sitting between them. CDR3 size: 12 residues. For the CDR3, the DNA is TGTGCCAGCAGGGACTCCGGTCGGGAGCAGTACTTC. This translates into CASRDSGREQYF.

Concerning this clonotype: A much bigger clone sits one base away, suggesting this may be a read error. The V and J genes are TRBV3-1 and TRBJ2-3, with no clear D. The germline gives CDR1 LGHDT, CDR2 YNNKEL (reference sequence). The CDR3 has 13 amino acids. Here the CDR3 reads CAGSQDPPDTQYF. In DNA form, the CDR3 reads TGTGCCGGCAGCCAAGATCCGCCAGATACGCAGTATTTT.

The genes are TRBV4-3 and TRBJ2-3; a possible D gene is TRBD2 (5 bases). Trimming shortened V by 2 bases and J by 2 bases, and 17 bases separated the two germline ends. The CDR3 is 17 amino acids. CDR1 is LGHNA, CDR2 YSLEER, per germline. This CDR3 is CASSQHGPGTITDTQYF. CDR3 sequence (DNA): TGCGCCAGCAGCCAACATGGCCCGGGAACCATCACAGATACGCAGTATTTT.

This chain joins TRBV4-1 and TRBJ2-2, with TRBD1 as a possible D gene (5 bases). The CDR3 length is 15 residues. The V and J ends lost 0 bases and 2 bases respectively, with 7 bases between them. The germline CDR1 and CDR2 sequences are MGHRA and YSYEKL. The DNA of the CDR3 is TGCGCCAGCAGCCAAGACCAGGGAAACACCGGGGAGCTGTTTTTT. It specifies CASSQDQGNTGELFF.

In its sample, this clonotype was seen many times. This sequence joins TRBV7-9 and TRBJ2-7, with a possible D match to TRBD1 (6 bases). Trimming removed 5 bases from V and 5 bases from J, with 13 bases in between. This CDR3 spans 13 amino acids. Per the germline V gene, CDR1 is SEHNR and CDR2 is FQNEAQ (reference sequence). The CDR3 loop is CASSPGASNEQYF. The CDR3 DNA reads TGTGCCAGCAGCCCAGGGGCTAGTAACGAGCAGTACTTC.

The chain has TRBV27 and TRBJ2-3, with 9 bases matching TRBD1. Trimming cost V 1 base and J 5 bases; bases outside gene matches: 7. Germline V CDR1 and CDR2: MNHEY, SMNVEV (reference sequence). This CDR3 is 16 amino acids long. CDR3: CASSLFGTGYGDTQYF. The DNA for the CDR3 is TGTGCCAGCAGTTTATTCGGGACAGGGTACGGAGATACGCAGTATTTT.

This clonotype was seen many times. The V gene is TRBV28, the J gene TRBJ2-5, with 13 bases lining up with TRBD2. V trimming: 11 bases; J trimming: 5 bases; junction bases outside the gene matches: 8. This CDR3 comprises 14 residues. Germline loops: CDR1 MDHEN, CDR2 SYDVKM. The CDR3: CASGLAGVEETQYF. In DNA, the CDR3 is TGTGCCTCTGGACTAGCGGGAGTTGAGGAGACCCAGTACTTC. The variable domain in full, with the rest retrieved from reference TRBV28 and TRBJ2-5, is DVKVTQSSRYLVKRTGEKVFLECVQDMDHENMFWYRQDPGLGLRLIYFSYDVKMKEKGDIPEGYSVSREKKERFSLILESASTNQTSMYLCASGLAGVEETQYFGPGTRLLVL.